The next 17 T cell receptor beta chains were all read from a single sample in a study of tumor and adjacent non-tumor tissue in lung cancer. RNA was extracted from bulk tissue without any cell sorting. Distant lung tissue was collected more than 3 cm away from the tumor edge. The library came from three nested PCR rounds adapted from ARM-PCR protocols. MiXCR was run by TCRdb on the multiplex PCR reads, yielding one entry per CDR3 protein. The sample has approximately 66,000 distinct CDR3 sequences, around 61% seen once. Material: distant non-tumor lung tissue. The source of these receptors is a man aged 65 to 85 with non-small cell lung cancer.

The rearrangement uses TRBV21-1 and TRBJ2-5; the table's D call TRBD1 went unverified against the DNA. TRBV21-1 corresponds to a pseudogene. The CDR3 runs to 15 residues. The CDR3 region is CTSRPGQRLQETQYF. The CDR3 nucleotides are TGTACCAGCAGACCAGGACAGAGGCTTCAAGAGACCCAGTACTTC.

As to this clonotype: One end of the junction is discordant with germline, which a read error may explain. CDR3 nucleotide sequence: TGCGCCGGCAGCCGCACCCCAGGGGCCTATGGCTACACCTTC. Its translation is CAGSRTPGAYGYTF. V is TRBV6-1 and J is TRBJ1-2; D may be TRBD1 (6 bases). The CDR3 has 14 residues. Germline V gene lookup returns CDR1 MNHNS and CDR2 SASEGT.

V and J are TRBV20-1 and TRBJ2-7; TRBD1 is a possible D gene (5 bases). CDR1 DFQATT and CDR2 SNEGSKA come from the germline V gene (reference sequence). Deletions cut 0 bases from V and 6 bases from J, with 15 bases between. The CDR3 is made up of 14 amino acids. CDR3 nucleotide sequence: TGCAGTGCTAGAGATCAAGGGGCGGCATCCGAGCAGTACTTC. Its translation: CSARDQGAASEQYF.

With respect to this clonotype: Given a much more abundant clone one base away, this may be a read error. J is TRBJ2-3 and V is TRBV10-2; D not resolved. V lost 3 bases, J lost 14 bases, and 18 bases lay in between. Germline CDR1 reads WSHSY; CDR2 reads SAAADI. The CDR3 is 13 residues long. The CDR3 DNA sequence: TGCGCCAGCAGTGAACCCGACTCCCGAAGGCTGTATTTT. It translates to CASSEPDSRRLYF.

Comments on this clonotype: An end of the junction does not agree with germline; a read error may underlie this. The chain links TRBV5-1 to TRBJ2-7, with 8 nucleotides matching TRBD1. CDR1 is SGHRS, CDR2 YFSETQ, per germline. The CDR3 extends over 14 amino acids. DNA of the CDR3: TGCGCCAGCAGCAGGGACAGGAGCTCCTACGAGCAGTATTTC. It codes for CASSRDRSSYEQYF.

As regards this clonotype: One end of the junction varies from germline; a read error may be responsible. This chain links TRBV4-1 with TRBJ2-7, with D possibly matching TRBD2 (5 bases). Germline V gene sequence: CDR1 MGHRA, CDR2 YSYEKL. The CDR3 length is 16 residues. This CDR3 reads CASSQDPRQGDYEQCF. The CDR3 DNA reads as TGCGCCAGCAGCCAAGACCCCCGGCAAGGTGACTACGAGCAGTGCTTC.

Comments on this clonotype: The junction departs from germline at one end; a sequencing error may be responsible. The chain couples TRBV29-1 to TRBJ1-5; D ambiguous. The CDR3 has 12 amino acids. CDR1 and CDR2 from the germline V gene are SQVTM and ANQGSEA. The CDR3, as DNA: TGCAGCGTTGAAGAACCCCCACAGTCCCAACATTTT. Translation gives CSVEEPPQSQHF.

A note on this clonotype: A much larger clone sits a single nucleotide away, making a read error possible. The chain carries TRBV12-3 or TRBV12-4 and TRBJ2-7; no reliable D call. This CDR3 region has 14 residues. CDR3: CASSSRGPPYGQYF. DNA of the CDR3: TGTGCCAGCAGTTCTAGAGGTCCACCTTACGGGCAGTACTTC.

In regard to this clonotype: One end of the junction varies from germline; a read error may be responsible. The V gene is TRBV6-6, the J gene TRBJ1-1; D not certain. The CDR3 contains 13 residues. Germline V CDR1 and CDR2: MNHNY, SVGAGI (reference sequence). The CDR3 spells CTSTVSPHSEAFF. The CDR3 coding sequence is TGTACCAGCACCGTTAGTCCGCATTCCGAAGCTTTCTTT.

The chain recombines TRBV29-1 with TRBJ1-5; no clear D. V was cut by 4 bases and J by 3 bases, with 10 bases left in between. The CDR3 totals 13 residues. Germline V gene sequence: CDR1 SQVTM, CDR2 ANQGSEA. Here the CDR3 DNA reads TGCAGCGTTGGGGATAGATTCAATCAGCCCCAGCATTTT. Its translation is CSVGDRFNQPQHF.

Comment on this clonotype: One end of the junction does not line up with germline, which may come from a read error. The chain employs TRBV4-1 and TRBJ2-4; 9 nucleotides match TRBD2. The CDR3 sequence is 18 residues long. In germline, CDR1 is MGHRA, CDR2 YSYEKL. CDR3 in amino acids: CASNTGSGGSLAKNIQYF. DNA for the CDR3: TGTGCCAGCAACACGGGTAGCGGGGGATCTCTAGCCAAAAACATTCAGTACTTC.

On this clonotype itself: This clone may be a read error of a much larger clone one base away. The chain combines TRBV4-1 with TRBJ1-2, with TRBD1 as a possible D gene (5 bases). Germline CDR1 MGHRA, CDR2 YSYEKL. V dropped 7 bases and J dropped 4 bases, with 19 bases sitting between them. The CDR3 runs 15 residues. CDR3 loop: CASNQDHWGSYGYTF. The CDR3 nucleotides are TGCGCCAGCAACCAGGACCACTGGGGCTCCTATGGCTACACCTTC.

As to this clonotype: Its ends do not fully match the called genes, so a read error is possible. This chain connects TRBV11-2 to TRBJ2-7; TRBD2 agrees at 8 bases. CDR1 and CDR2 from the germline V gene are SGHAT and FQNNGV. There are 14 residues in the CDR3. CDR3 DNA: TGTGCCGGCAGCCTCCGGGGGGGAAGCTGCGAGCGGTACTTC. It specifies CAGSLRGGSCERYF.

The chain employs TRBV6-1 and TRBJ2-2, with D perhaps TRBD1 (5 bases). Per the germline V gene, CDR1 is MNHNS and CDR2 is SASEGT. The CDR3 consists of 14 residues. V lost 7 bases, J lost 6 bases, and 15 bases lay in between. The CDR3 protein is CASKAGHTSGELFF. In DNA, the CDR3 is TGTGCCAGCAAGGCTGGACACACGTCCGGGGAGCTGTTTTTT.

About this clonotype: Mismatch with germline at one junction end may stem from a read error. The chain joins TRBV11-1 to TRBJ2-7, with D perhaps matching TRBD1 (6 bases). CDR1 SGHAT and CDR2 FQDESV come from the germline V gene (reference sequence). This CDR3 has 14 residues. As DNA, the CDR3 is TGTGCCAGCAGCTTAGTTCCCCAGGGGATCGAGCAATACTTC. Translation: CASSLVPQGIEQYF.

This clonotype was seen ten or more times. V is TRBV29-1 and J is TRBJ2-3; D possibly corresponds to TRBD2 (6 bases). The CDR3 is 15 amino acids. Trimming cost V 3 bases and J 1 base, with 14 bases left between them. The germline V gene encodes CDR1 SQVTM and CDR2 ANQGSEA. The CDR3 loop is CSVDRDSGGTDTQYF. CDR3 nucleotides: TGCAGCGTTGACCGAGATAGCGGAGGCACAGATACGCAGTATTTT.

The chain employs TRBV11-2 and TRBJ1-5; D is unclear. The J call may be mistaken, given a closer DNA end match to TRBJ2-3. In germline, CDR1 is SGHAT, CDR2 FQNNGV. CDR3 length: 18 amino acids. The CDR3, as DNA: TGTGCCAGCAGCCGTCCCTTCTGTCTAAGGGAAAGGAATCAGCCTCAGTATTTT. Translation: CASSRPFCLRERNQPQYF.